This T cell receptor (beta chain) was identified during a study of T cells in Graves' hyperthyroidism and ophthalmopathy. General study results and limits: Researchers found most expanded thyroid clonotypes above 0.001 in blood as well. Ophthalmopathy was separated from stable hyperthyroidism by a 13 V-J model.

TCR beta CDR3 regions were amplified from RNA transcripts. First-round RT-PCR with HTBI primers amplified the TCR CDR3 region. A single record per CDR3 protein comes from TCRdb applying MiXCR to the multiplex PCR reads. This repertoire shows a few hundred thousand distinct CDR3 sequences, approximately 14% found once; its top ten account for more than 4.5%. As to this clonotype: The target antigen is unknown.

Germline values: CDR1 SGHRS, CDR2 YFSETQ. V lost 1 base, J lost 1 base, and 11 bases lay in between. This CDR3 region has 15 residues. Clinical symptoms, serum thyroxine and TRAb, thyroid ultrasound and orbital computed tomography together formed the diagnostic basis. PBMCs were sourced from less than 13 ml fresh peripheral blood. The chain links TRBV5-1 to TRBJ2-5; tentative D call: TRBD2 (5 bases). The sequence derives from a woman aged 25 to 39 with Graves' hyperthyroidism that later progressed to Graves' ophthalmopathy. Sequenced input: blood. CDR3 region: CASSLRVGVQETQYF. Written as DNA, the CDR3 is TGCGCCAGCAGCTTGAGGGTCGGGGTCCAAGAGACCCAGTACTTC.